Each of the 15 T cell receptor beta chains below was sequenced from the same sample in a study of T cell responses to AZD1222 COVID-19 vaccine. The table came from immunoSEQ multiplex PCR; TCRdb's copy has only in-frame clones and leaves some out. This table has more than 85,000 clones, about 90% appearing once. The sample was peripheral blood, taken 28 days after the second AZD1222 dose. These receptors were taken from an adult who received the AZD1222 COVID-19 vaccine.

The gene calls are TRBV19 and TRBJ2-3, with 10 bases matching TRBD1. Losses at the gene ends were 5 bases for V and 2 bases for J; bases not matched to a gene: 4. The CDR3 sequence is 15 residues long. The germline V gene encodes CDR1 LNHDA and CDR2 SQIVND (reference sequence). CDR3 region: CASSPGTGDTDTQYF. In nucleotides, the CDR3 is TGTGCCAGTAGTCCCGGGACAGGGGACACAGATACGCAGTATTTT.

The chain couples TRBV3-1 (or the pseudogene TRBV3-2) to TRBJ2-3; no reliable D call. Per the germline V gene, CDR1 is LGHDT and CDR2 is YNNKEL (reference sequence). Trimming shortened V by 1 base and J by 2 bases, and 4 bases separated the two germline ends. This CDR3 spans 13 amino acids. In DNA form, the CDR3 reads TGTGCCAGCAGCCAAGGCGACACAGATACGCAGTATTTT. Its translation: CASSQGDTDTQYF.

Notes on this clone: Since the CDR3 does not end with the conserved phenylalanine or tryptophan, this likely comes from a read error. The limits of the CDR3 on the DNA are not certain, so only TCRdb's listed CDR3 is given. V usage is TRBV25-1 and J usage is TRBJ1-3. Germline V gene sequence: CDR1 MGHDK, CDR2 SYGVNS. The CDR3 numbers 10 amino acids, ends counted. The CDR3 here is CASSGRDRPR.

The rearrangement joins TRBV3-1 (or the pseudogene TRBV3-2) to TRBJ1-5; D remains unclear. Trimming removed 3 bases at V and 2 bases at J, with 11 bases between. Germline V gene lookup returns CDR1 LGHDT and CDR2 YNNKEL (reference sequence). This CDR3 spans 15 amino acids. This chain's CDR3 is CASSHSERRNQPQHF. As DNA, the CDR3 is TGTGCCAGCAGCCATTCCGAGAGGCGCAATCAGCCCCAGCATTTT.

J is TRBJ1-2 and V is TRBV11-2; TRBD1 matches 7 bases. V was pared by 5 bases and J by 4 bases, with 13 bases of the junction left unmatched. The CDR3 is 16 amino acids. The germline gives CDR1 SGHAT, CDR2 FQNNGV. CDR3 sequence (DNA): TGTGCCAGCAGCCCCGGTGAACAGGGGCTGACCTATGGCTACACCTTC. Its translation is CASSPGEQGLTYGYTF.

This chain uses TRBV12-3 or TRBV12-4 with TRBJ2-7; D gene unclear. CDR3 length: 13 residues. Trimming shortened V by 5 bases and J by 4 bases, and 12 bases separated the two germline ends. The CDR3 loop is CASSAMGAYEQYF. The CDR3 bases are TGTGCCAGCAGTGCTATGGGCGCGTACGAGCAGTACTTC.

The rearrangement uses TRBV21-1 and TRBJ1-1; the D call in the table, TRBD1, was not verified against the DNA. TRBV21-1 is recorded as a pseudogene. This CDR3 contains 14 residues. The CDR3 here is CASSPGQGATEAFF. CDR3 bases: TGTGCCAGCAGCCCGGGACAGGGGGCGACTGAAGCTTTCTTT.

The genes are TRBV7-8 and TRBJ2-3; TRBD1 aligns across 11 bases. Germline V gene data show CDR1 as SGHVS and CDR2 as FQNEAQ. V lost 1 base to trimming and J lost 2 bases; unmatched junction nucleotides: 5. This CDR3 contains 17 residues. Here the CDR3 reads CASSLDGQGANTDTQYF. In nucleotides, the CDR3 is TGTGCCAGCAGCTTAGACGGACAGGGGGCTAACACAGATACGCAGTATTTT. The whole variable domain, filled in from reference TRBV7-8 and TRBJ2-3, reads GAGVSQSPRYKVAKRGQDVALRCDPISGHVSLFWYQQALGQGPEFLTYFQNEAQLDKSGLPSDRFFAERPEGSVSTLKIQRTQQEDSAVYLCASSLDGQGANTDTQYFGPGTRLTVL.

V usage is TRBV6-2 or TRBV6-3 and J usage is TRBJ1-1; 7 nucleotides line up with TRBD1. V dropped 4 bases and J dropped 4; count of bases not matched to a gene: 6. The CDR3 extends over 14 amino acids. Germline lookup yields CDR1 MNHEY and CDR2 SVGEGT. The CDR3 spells CASSSRGRGTEAFF. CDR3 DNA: TGTGCCAGCAGTTCCAGGGGGAGAGGCACTGAAGCTTTCTTT.

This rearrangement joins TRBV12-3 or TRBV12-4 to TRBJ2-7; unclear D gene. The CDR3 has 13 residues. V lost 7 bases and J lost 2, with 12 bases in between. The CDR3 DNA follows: TGTGCCAGCACGATGGCAGGAACCTACGAGCAGTACTTC. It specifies CASTMAGTYEQYF.

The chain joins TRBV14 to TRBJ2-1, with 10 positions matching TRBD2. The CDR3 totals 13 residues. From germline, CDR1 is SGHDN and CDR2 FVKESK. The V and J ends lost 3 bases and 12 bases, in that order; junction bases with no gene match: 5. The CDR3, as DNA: TGTGCCAGCAGCCATCGAGTAGCGGGAGGGCAGTTCTTC. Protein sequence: CASSHRVAGGQFF.

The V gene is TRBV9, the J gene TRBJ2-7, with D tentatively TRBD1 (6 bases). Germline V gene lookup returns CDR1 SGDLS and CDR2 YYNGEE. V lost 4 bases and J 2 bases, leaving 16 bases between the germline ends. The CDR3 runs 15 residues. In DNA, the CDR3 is TGTGCCAGCAGCTTACCGACAGGAAATCCCTACGAGCAGTACTTC. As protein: CASSLPTGNPYEQYF.

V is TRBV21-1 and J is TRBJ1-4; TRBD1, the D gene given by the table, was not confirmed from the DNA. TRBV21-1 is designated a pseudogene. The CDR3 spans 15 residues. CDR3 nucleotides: TGTGCCAGCAGCAATGGGGCGACAGCCATTCACAACCTTCTTTTT. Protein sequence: CASSNGATAIHNLLF.

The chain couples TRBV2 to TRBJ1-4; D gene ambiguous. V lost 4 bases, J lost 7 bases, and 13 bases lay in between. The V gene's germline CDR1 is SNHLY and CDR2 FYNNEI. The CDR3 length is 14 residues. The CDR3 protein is CASSVGLAGEKLFF. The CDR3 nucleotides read TGTGCCAGCAGTGTTGGGTTGGCGGGTGAAAAACTGTTTTTT. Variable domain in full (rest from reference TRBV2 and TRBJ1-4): EPEVTQTPSHQVTQMGQEVILRCVPISNHLYFYWYRQILGQKVEFLVSFYNNEISEKSEIFDDQFSVERPDGSNFTLKIRSTKLEDSAMYFCASSVGLAGEKLFFGSGTQLSVL.

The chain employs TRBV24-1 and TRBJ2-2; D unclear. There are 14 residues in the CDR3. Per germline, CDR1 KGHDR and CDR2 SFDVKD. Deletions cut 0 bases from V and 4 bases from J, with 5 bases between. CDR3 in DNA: TGTGCCACCAGTGATTTGACGGGCACCGGGGAGCTGTTTTTT. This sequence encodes CATSDLTGTGELFF.